One sample yielded the 28 T cell receptor beta chains listed below, sequenced in a study of blood T cell repertoires in COVID-19. Libraries were prepared by immunoSEQ multiplex PCR; TCRdb keeps only in-frame clonotypes and omits some of them. There are about 210,000 clones in the sample; 92% occur only once, and about 1.3% lies in the top ten. Material for sequencing was peripheral blood. All receptors derive from a man aged 25-45 years with acute or convalescent COVID-19.

The chain employs TRBV19 and TRBJ1-5; no reliable D call. The germline V gene has CDR1 LNHDA and CDR2 SQIVND (reference sequence). V shed 6 bases and J shed 6 bases, with 21 bases lying between them. This CDR3 region has 16 residues. The CDR3 coding sequence is TGTGCCAGTAGCATCAGCGGCCGGGGAAGAAGTCAGCCCCAGCATTTT. It encodes CASSISGRGRSQPQHF. Full variable domain (outside the CDR3, taken from reference TRBV19 and TRBJ1-5): DGGITQSPKYLFRKEGQNVTLSCEQNLNHDAMYWYRQDPGQGLRLIYYSQIVNDFQKGDIAEGYSVSREKKESFPLTVTSAQKNPTAFYLCASSISGRGRSQPQHFGDGTRLSIL.

This clone was seen only once. V and J are TRBV28 and TRBJ1-1; perhaps TRBD1 as D (6 bases). Germline CDR1 is MDHEN and CDR2 is SYDVKM. This CDR3 region has 13 residues. V shed 10 bases and J shed 1 base, with 13 bases lying between them. CDR3 protein: CAIGGQPNTEAFF. CDR3 nucleotide sequence: TGTGCCATTGGGGGCCAGCCGAACACTGAAGCTTTCTTT.

The rearrangement links TRBV20-1 to TRBJ1-1; D is undetermined. Trimming left V 3 bases short and J 1 base short, with 18 bases between. This CDR3 has 16 residues. The germline V gene has CDR1 DFQATT and CDR2 SNEGSKA (reference sequence). This CDR3 reads CSASPTPLSGNTEAFF. The CDR3 DNA reads as TGCAGTGCTAGTCCCACCCCCCTCTCAGGGAACACTGAAGCTTTCTTT.

This chain connects TRBV27 to TRBJ1-2, with 9 positions matching TRBD1. Germline V gene lookup returns CDR1 MNHEY and CDR2 SMNVEV (reference sequence). CDR3 length equals 15 residues. V shed 2 bases, J shed 4 bases, and the junction held 5 bases outside the gene matches. CDR3 in DNA: TGTGCCAGCAGTTTAAATTGGGACAGGGTCTATGGCTACACCTTC. Protein product: CASSLNWDRVYGYTF.

This chain joins TRBV3-1 (or the pseudogene TRBV3-2) and TRBJ1-4; 9 bases fit TRBD1. CDR3 length: 18 amino acids. CDR1 is LGHDT and CDR2 is YNNKEL in the germline V gene (reference sequence). V shed 0 bases and J 5 bases; nucleotides not matched to a gene: 10. This CDR3 is CASSQEFPGTGWNEKLFF. The CDR3 DNA reads as TGTGCCAGCAGCCAAGAATTCCCCGGGACAGGGTGGAATGAAAAACTGTTTTTT.

The chain links TRBV6-5 to TRBJ2-3; the D gene is possibly TRBD1 (5 bases). Germline CDR1 reads MNHEY; CDR2 reads SVGAGI. The CDR3 sequence is 13 residues long. Deletions cut 10 bases from V and 4 bases from J, with 15 bases between. CDR3 DNA sequence: TGTGCCACCCGCAGGGTTGGAGCAGATACGCAGTATTTT. It is translated as CATRRVGADTQYF.

The chain employs TRBV21-1 and TRBJ2-3; the D call TRBD1 from the table was never checked on the DNA. TRBV21-1 is a pseudogene locus. The CDR3 sequence is 16 residues long. The CDR3 region is CASSDTRQGKPKEQYF. The CDR3 DNA reads as TGTGCCAGCAGTGATACCCGACAGGGAAAACCAAAGGAGCAGTATTTT.

The chain has TRBV3-1 (or the pseudogene TRBV3-2) and TRBJ2-1; 10 nucleotides match TRBD2. The CDR3 is made up of 16 amino acids. With 4 bases clipped from V and 2 bases from J, the junction kept 5 bases outside the gene matches. Germline V gives CDR1 LGHDT, CDR2 YNNKEL (reference sequence). The CDR3 loop is CASSLLGLAAYNEQFF. The CDR3 region has the DNA TGTGCCAGCAGCCTCCTCGGACTAGCGGCCTACAATGAGCAGTTCTTC.

In its sample, this clone was seen once. The chain links TRBV3-1 (or the pseudogene TRBV3-2) to TRBJ2-1; D might be TRBD2 (7 bases). Trimming cost V 3 bases and J 6 bases, with 21 bases left between them. In germline, CDR1 is LGHDT, CDR2 YNNKEL (reference sequence). The CDR3 covers 17 residues. The CDR3 sequence is CASSHYGEGGPSNEQFF. The CDR3 DNA is TGTGCCAGCAGCCACTACGGGGAGGGGGGGCCGAGCAATGAGCAGTTCTTC.

This chain connects TRBV5-1 to TRBJ2-7; 8 bases fit TRBD2. The length of the CDR3 is 17 residues. Germline V gene lookup returns CDR1 SGHRS and CDR2 YFSETQ. The J segment lost 2 bases and the V segment lost 4 bases, leaving 14 bases of the junction unmatched. The CDR3, as DNA: TGCGCCAGCAGCCATCGAAAGACTAGCGCAAGCGCCTACGAGCAGTACTTC. This codes for CASSHRKTSASAYEQYF.

This chain joins TRBV4-1 and TRBJ1-3, with a possible D match to TRBD1 (6 bases). Germline V gene lookup returns CDR1 MGHRA and CDR2 YSYEKL. This CDR3 has 15 amino acids. V was trimmed by 0 bases and J by 2 bases, leaving 8 bases between them. The DNA for the CDR3 is TGCGCCAGCAGCCAAGATGGGACACCTGGAAACACCATATATTTT. It yields the protein CASSQDGTPGNTIYF.

This chain uses TRBV28 with TRBJ2-1; 10 bases align to TRBD2. This CDR3 has 16 amino acids. Germline V CDR1 and CDR2: MDHEN, SYDVKM. The ends lost 3 bases at V and 7 bases at J; junction bases unmatched: 9. This CDR3 reads CASSFMSGRAANEQFF. The CDR3 bases are TGTGCCAGCAGTTTTATGAGCGGGAGGGCCGCGAATGAGCAGTTCTTC.

V and J are TRBV11-2 and TRBJ2-1, with D possibly matching TRBD1 (5 bases). V lost 5 bases to trimming and J lost 8 bases, with 10 bases between them. Germline-derived CDR1 and CDR2 are SGHAT and FQNNGV. The CDR3 contains 12 residues. Written as DNA, the CDR3 is TGTGCCAGCAGCCAGGGATCGGATGAGCAGTTCTTC. Protein product: CASSQGSDEQFF.

V gene TRBV19 combines with J gene TRBJ1-2; D is unclear. Germline V gene lookup returns CDR1 LNHDA and CDR2 SQIVND (reference sequence). This CDR3 spans 15 amino acids. With 1 base removed from V and 0 bases from J, the gap between germline ends came to 9 bases. CDR3 DNA: TGTGCCAGTAGTATAGTGGGCAGAACTAACTATGGCTACACCTTC. Translated: CASSIVGRTNYGYTF.

This clone was seen a handful of times. V usage is TRBV5-1 and J usage is TRBJ1-6, with D perhaps TRBD1 (5 bases). Germline V gene sequence: CDR1 SGHRS, CDR2 YFSETQ. This CDR3 has 16 residues. V lost 4 bases to trimming and J lost 7 bases, with 18 bases between them. The CDR3 protein is CASSDQAGRRNSPLHF. For the CDR3, the DNA is TGCGCCAGCAGCGACCAAGCAGGGAGGCGGAATTCACCCCTCCACTTT. The variable domain in full, completed from reference TRBV5-1 and TRBJ1-6, reads KAGVTQTPRYLIKTRGQQVTLSCSPISGHRSVSWYQQTPGQGLQFLFEYFSETQRNKGNFPGRFSGRQFSNSRSEMNVSTLELGDSALYLCASSDQAGRRNSPLHFGNGTRLTVT.

The chain joins TRBV18 to TRBJ1-1; D uncertain. With 5 bases removed from V and 0 bases from J, the gap between germline ends came to 7 bases. CDR3 length: 13 residues. Per the germline V gene, CDR1 is KGHSH and CDR2 is LQKENI. The CDR3 DNA follows: TGTGCCAGCTCATCCGGGATGAACACTGAAGCTTTCTTT. Translation gives CASSSGMNTEAFF.

V and J are TRBV28 and TRBJ1-2; D unclear. The CDR3 totals 11 residues. CDR1 MDHEN and CDR2 SYDVKM come from the germline V gene. V lost 5 bases, J lost 5 bases, and 6 bases lay in between. The CDR3 reads CASSVQYGYTF. The CDR3 region has the DNA TGTGCCAGCAGTGTCCAGTATGGCTACACCTTC.

This chain uses TRBV6-5 with TRBJ2-5; TRBD2 agrees at 11 bases. The CDR3 length is 13 residues. Per germline, CDR1 MNHEY and CDR2 SVGAGI. Losses at the gene ends were 6 bases for V and 7 bases for J; bases not matched to a gene: 4. CDR3 sequence (DNA): TGTGCCAGCAGATCCGGGACTAGCGGGACCCAGTACTTC. It specifies CASRSGTSGTQYF.

The chain couples TRBV30 to TRBJ1-5; D gene uncertain. Trimming cost V 3 bases and J 1 base, with 10 bases left between them. The CDR3 spans 14 residues. Germline CDR1 GTSNPN, CDR2 SVGIG (reference sequence). CDR3 sequence: CAWRVGRSNQPQHF. The DNA for the CDR3 is TGTGCCTGGAGAGTCGGGAGGAGCAATCAGCCCCAGCATTTT.

The rearrangement joins TRBV10-3 to TRBJ2-2; 9 bases are a match to TRBD1. This CDR3 has 14 residues. The V segment lost 5 bases and the J segment 11 bases; nucleotides outside the gene matches: 9. CDR1 and CDR2 (germline): ENHRY, SYGVKD. The CDR3, as DNA: TGTGCCATCAGTCCTGGACAGGGGCCGTCCGAGCTGTTTTTT. It specifies CAISPGQGPSELFF.

The V call is TRBV29-1, the J call TRBJ1-2, with 10 bases matching TRBD1. Germline V gene data show CDR1 as SQVTM and CDR2 as ANQGSEA. Trimming at V came to 5 bases and at J to 7 bases, leaving 10 bases not matched to a gene. CDR3 length: 14 residues. The CDR3 region has the DNA TGCAGCGTTCCAAATGACAGGGGGCTAGGTGGCTACACCTTC. Amino acids: CSVPNDRGLGGYTF.

The V and J genes are TRBV6-5 and TRBJ1-2; TRBD1 matches at 7 bases. There are 15 residues in the CDR3. The germline CDR1 and CDR2 sequences are MNHEY and SVGAGI. J lost 6 bases, V lost 2 bases, and 9 bases had no gene match. CDR3 region: CASSYPGRGPDGYTF. The DNA of the CDR3 is TGTGCCAGCAGTTACCCAGGAAGGGGGCCGGATGGCTACACCTTC.

V and J are TRBV6-5 and TRBJ1-5, with 7 bases matching TRBD1. Germline values: CDR1 MNHEY, CDR2 SVGAGI. The CDR3 loop spans 15 amino acids. The V segment lost 5 bases and the J segment 6 bases; nucleotides outside the gene matches: 10. CDR3 residues: CASSRDRVYSQPQHF. CDR3 in DNA: TGTGCCAGCAGTCGCGACAGGGTGTACAGTCAGCCCCAGCATTTT.

The genes are TRBV28 and TRBJ2-7; TRBD2 is a possible D gene (5 bases). From germline, CDR1 is MDHEN and CDR2 SYDVKM. V was shortened by 5 bases and J by 0 bases, with 20 bases between the two germline ends. This CDR3 comprises 17 residues. CDR3 in amino acids: CASSPGLGWTASYEQYF. DNA for the CDR3: TGTGCCAGCAGTCCGGGATTAGGTTGGACGGCCTCCTACGAGCAGTACTTC.

CDR3: CASTYRFLGELFF. As DNA, the CDR3 is TGCGCCAGCACGTACAGGTTTCTCGGGGAGCTGTTTTTT. The rearrangement links TRBV10-1 to TRBJ2-2; maybe TRBD1 (5 bases). Trimming took off 7 bases at V and 7 bases at J, with 13 bases between the two ends. Looked up from germline, CDR1 is WNHNN and CDR2 is SYGVQD (reference sequence). The CDR3 runs 13 residues.

This sequence joins TRBV5-4 and TRBJ2-5, with D maybe TRBD1 (6 bases). CDR3 length equals 15 residues. Trimming removed 3 bases at V and 4 bases at J, with 16 bases between. Per germline, CDR1 SGHNT and CDR2 YYREEE (reference sequence). CDR3 protein: CASSSGGGLGETQYF. CDR3 nucleotide sequence: TGTGCCAGCAGCTCTGGTGGGGGCCTCGGAGAGACCCAGTACTTC.

The chain uses TRBV24-1 and TRBJ2-2; 11 positions match TRBD1. Germline V gives CDR1 KGHDR, CDR2 SFDVKD. The length of the CDR3 is 13 residues. J gave up 7 bases and V 11 bases, and 5 bases lay outside the gene matches. Written as DNA, the CDR3 is TGTGCCATCGGGACAGGGGGTCACGGGGAGCTGTTTTTT. Protein sequence: CAIGTGGHGELFF.

The chain recombines TRBV3-1 (or the pseudogene TRBV3-2) with TRBJ2-6; 9 bases are shared with TRBD1. V was pared by 5 bases and J by 0 bases, with 11 bases of the junction left unmatched. Germline V gives CDR1 LGHDT, CDR2 YNNKEL (reference sequence). The CDR3 is 19 residues long. The CDR3 spells CASSGPGTGFPSGANVLTF. CDR3 sequence (DNA): TGTGCCAGCAGCGGCCCCGGGACAGGGTTCCCCTCTGGGGCCAACGTCCTGACTTTC.